This TCR beta chain was identified in a study of cytomegalovirus exposure and HLA in healthy donors. The PCR made use of 60 Vbeta and 13 Jbeta primers. Libraries were prepared by immunoSEQ multiplex PCR; TCRdb keeps only in-frame clonotypes and omits some of them. The table shows some 210,000 clones, with about 90% occurring only once. CDR3 length: 13 residues. V lost 10 bases and J lost 5, with 15 bases in between. Germline CDR1 is LNHDA and CDR2 is SQIVND (reference sequence). The sequenced material came from PBMCs. The sequence derives from a man aged 25-45 years in good health and CMV-seronegative. The gene calls are TRBV19 and TRBJ1-5; D is perhaps TRBD1 (5 bases). CDR3 bases: TGTGCCACTAGGGGAGGATTCGATCAGCCCCAGCATTTT. As protein: CATRGGFDQPQHF. Complete variable domain (other parts from reference TRBV19 and TRBJ1-5): DGGITQSPKYLFRKEGQNVTLSCEQNLNHDAMYWYRQDPGQGLRLIYYSQIVNDFQKGDIAEGYSVSREKKESFPLTVTSAQKNPTAFYLCATRGGFDQPQHFGDGTRLSIL.